There are a few counts of the clone carrying this T cell receptor (beta chain). Its specificity is unknown. In TCRdb, the 5' RACE reads were re-called with MiXCR into one record per CDR3 protein. The sample comprises about 440,000 distinct CDR3 sequences, over 15% of which are singletons, and about 0.94% rests with the top ten. The data derive from a study of CD8 T cells in ankylosing spondylitis. The CDR3 is 16 amino acids. Trimming removed 2 bases from V and 0 bases from J, with 8 bases in between. The study's findings and limits: A motif of roughly eight highly homologous TCR beta variants was seen as apparently characteristic of ankylosing spondylitis blood. Peripheral blood held disease-linked clones only at relatively low frequency, and these were CD8+. Previously reported in reactive arthritis synovial fluid and blood were some of the motif variants.

Sequences were obtained from blood, either unsorted or a sorted T cell fraction (not recorded which). V usage is TRBV12-3 or TRBV12-4 and J usage is TRBJ1-6; D uncertain. This receptor was identified in a male donor with ankylosing spondylitis. Here the CDR3 DNA reads TGTGCCAGCAGTTTAAGATACAGCTCCTATAATTCACCCCTCCACTTT. Translated, it gives CASSLRYSSYNSPLHF.